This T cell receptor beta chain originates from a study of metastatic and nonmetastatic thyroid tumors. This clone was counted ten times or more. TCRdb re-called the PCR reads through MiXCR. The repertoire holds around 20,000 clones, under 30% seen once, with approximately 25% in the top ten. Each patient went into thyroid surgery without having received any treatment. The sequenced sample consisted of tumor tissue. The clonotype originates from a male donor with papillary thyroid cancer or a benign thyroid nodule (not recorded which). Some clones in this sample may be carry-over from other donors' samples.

Here the CDR3 reads CAAATSASSYEQYF. The DNA of the CDR3 is TGTGCCGCCGCGACTAGCGCGAGCTCCTACGAGCAGTACTTC. The V call is TRBV18, the J call TRBJ2-7; TRBD2 matches 8 bases. With V trimmed by 11 bases and J by 0 bases, 9 bases remained unmatched. This CDR3 contains 14 residues. Germline-derived CDR1 and CDR2 are KGHSH and LQKENI.